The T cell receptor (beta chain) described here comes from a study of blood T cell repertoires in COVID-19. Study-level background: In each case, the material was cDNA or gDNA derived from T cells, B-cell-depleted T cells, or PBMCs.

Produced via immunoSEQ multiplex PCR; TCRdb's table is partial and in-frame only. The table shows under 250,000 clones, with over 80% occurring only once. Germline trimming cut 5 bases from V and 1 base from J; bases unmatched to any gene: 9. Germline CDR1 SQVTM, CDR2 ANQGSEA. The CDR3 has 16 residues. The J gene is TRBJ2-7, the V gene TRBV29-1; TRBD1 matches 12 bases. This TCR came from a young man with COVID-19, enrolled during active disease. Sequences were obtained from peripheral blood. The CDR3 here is CSVRDRGRGGSYEQYF. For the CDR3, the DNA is TGCAGCGTTCGGGACAGGGGGCGTGGTGGATCCTACGAGCAGTACTTC.